This T cell receptor beta chain was sequenced for a study of CD8+CD57+ T cells in acquired aplastic anemia. There are many counts of this clonotype. All patients picked for sequencing had shown, by flow cytometry, an expansion of CD8+CD57+ cells. V was shortened by 4 bases and J by 4 bases, with 10 bases between the two germline ends. Per the germline V gene, CDR1 is SQVTM and CDR2 is ANQGSEA. The CDR3 is 12 residues long. The template used for profiling TCR beta VDJ and CDR3 was genomic DNA. Each CDR3 protein is one row after TCRdb ran MiXCR on the reads. The table has 150,000 to 200,000 distinct CDR3 sequences, around half seen once.

This chain connects TRBV29-1 to TRBJ1-2; D unclear. Sequenced: sorted CD4+, CD8+, or CD8+CD57+ T cells (not recorded which) from PBMCs. This sequence originates from a human donor with aplastic anemia. This chain's CDR3 is CSVVGRSYGYTF. CDR3 DNA sequence: TGCAGCGTTGTCGGGCGGTCCTATGGCTACACCTTC.